These 6 T cell receptor beta chains originate from one sample sequenced in a study of cytomegalovirus exposure and HLA in healthy donors. Measured with immunoSEQ multiplex PCR; TCRdb has only the in-frame clones, and not every one. The repertoire holds about 98,000 clones, roughly 85% seen once, with roughly 3.8% in the top ten. Source material: PBMCs. The receptor source for this set is a woman aged 25-40 years in good health and CMV-seronegative.

This chain uses TRBV2 with TRBJ2-1; D is possibly TRBD2 (5 bases). Germline V gene sequence: CDR1 SNHLY, CDR2 FYNNEI. This CDR3 spans 16 amino acids. With 6 bases removed from V and 9 bases from J, the gap between germline ends came to 24 bases. CDR3 nucleotide sequence: TGTGCCAGCAGACTGGGCCTGGGAGACCCTCGAAGTGAGCAGTTCTTC. Translation gives CASRLGLGDPRSEQFF.

The chain uses TRBV2 and TRBJ1-6; D possibly corresponds to TRBD1 (6 bases). Germline V gene lookup returns CDR1 SNHLY and CDR2 FYNNEI. V lost 6 bases to trimming and J lost 10 bases, with 13 bases between them. The CDR3 totals 13 residues. For the CDR3, the DNA is TGTGCCAGCAGATACAGGGCTGAGTCACCCCTCCACTTT. It encodes CASRYRAESPLHF.

This chain links TRBV15 with TRBJ2-7; possible D gene TRBD2, 7 bases. Between the trimmed V and J ends, which lost 5 bases and 5 bases, there was a span of 13 bases. The CDR3 is 13 amino acids. Germline V gene sequence: CDR1 LNHNV, CDR2 YYDKDF (reference sequence). The CDR3 DNA reads TGTGCCACCAGCCCTGGGAGGGGGGACGAGCAGTACTTC. It translates to CATSPGRGDEQYF.

The chain is built from TRBV4-3 and TRBJ1-1; D call uncertain. The V gene's germline CDR1 is LGHNA and CDR2 YSLEER. V lost 3 bases to trimming and J lost 5 bases, with 16 bases between them. The CDR3 covers 15 residues. Written as DNA, the CDR3 is TGCGCCAGCAGCCACGGTGGCGGCGGGAGGACTGAAGCTTTCTTT. Residues: CASSHGGGGRTEAFF.

The chain employs TRBV2 and TRBJ1-1; D call uncertain. Trimming removed 4 bases from V and 0 bases from J, with 9 bases in between. The CDR3 runs 14 residues. CDR1 SNHLY and CDR2 FYNNEI come from the germline V gene. CDR3 protein: CASSAPRLNTEAFF. CDR3 bases: TGTGCCAGCAGTGCCCCCAGATTGAACACTGAAGCTTTCTTT.

The chain uses TRBV6-6 and TRBJ2-5, with 7 positions matching TRBD2. The V gene's germline CDR1 is MNHNY and CDR2 SVGAGI (reference sequence). V gave up 8 bases and J gave up 5 bases; unmatched junction bases: 8. This CDR3 is 13 amino acids long. CDR3 sequence reads: CASSIVGGETQYF. The CDR3 nucleotides are TGTGCCAGCTCGATCGTCGGGGGGGAGACCCAGTACTTC.